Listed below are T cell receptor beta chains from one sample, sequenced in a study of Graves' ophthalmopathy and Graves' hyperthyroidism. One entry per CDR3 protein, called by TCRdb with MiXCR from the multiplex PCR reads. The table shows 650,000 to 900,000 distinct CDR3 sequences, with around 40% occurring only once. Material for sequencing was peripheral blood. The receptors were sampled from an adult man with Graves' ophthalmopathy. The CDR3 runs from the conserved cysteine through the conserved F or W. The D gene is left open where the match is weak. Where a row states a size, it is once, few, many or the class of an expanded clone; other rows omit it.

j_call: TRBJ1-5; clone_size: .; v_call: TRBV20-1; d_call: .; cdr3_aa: CSARRRWTNSNQPQHF; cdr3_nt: TGCAGTGCTAGGCGGCGCTGGACAAATAGCAATCAGCCCCAGCATTTT
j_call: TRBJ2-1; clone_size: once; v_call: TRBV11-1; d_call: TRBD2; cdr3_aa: CASSNIAGQAYNEQFF; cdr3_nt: TGTGCCAGCAGCAATATAGCGGGGCAGGCCTACAATGAGCAGTTCTTC
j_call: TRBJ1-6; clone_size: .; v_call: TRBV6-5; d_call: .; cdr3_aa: CASSTGMRLPNNSPLHF; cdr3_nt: TGTGCCAGCAGTACCGGGATGAGGCTTCCTAATAATTCACCCCTCCACTTT
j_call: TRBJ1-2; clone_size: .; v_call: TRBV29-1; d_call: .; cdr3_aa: CSVTGRTEYGYTF; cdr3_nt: TGCAGCGTAACAGGGAGGACTGAATATGGCTACACCTTC
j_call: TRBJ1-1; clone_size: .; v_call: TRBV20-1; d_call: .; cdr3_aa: CSARGGKAGNTEAFF; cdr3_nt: TGCAGTGCTAGGGGGGGGAAGGCAGGGAACACTGAAGCTTTCTTT
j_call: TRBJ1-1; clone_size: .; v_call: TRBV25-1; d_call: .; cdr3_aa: CASSQNRHEAFF; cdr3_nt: TGTGCCAGCTCCCAGAACAGGCATGAAGCTTTCTTT
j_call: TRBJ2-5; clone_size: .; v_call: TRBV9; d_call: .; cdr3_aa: CASSQDMRPKTQYF; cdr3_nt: TGTGCCAGCAGCCAAGACATGCGGCCCAAGACCCAGTACTTC
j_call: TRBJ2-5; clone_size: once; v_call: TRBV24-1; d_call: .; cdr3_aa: CAISPGQSGETQYF; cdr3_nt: TGTGCCATCAGTCCAGGACAGTCGGGCGAGACCCAGTACTTC
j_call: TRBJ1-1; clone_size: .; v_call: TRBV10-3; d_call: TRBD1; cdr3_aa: CASRQTGTGNTEAFF; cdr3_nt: TGTGCCAGCAGACAAACCGGGACAGGGAACACTGAAGCTTTCTTT
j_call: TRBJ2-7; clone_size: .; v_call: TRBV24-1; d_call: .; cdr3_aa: CASSPRDFYEQYF; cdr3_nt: TGTGCCAGCTCACCCCGGGACTTCTACGAGCAGTACTTC
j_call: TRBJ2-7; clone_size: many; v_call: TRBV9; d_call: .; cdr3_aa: CASSVDHSYEQYF; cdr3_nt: TGTGCCAGCAGCGTAGATCACTCCTACGAGCAGTACTTC
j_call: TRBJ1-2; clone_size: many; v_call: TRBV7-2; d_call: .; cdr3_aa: CASSLHGAGTNYGYTF; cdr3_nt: TGTGCCAGCAGCCTGCACGGGGCGGGGACTAACTATGGCTACACCTTC
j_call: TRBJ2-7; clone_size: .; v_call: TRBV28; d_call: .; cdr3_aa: CASSPFGQGITYEQYF; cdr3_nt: TGTGCCAGCAGTCCCTTTGGGCAGGGGATCACCTACGAGCAGTACTTC
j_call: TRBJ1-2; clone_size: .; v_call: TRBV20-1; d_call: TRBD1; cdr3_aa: CSAGDRVGGYTF; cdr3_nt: TGCAGTGCTGGAGACAGGGTGGGCGGCTACACCTTC
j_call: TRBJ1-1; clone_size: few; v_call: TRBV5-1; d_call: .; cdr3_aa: CASSSQDPVYTEAFF; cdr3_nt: TGCGCCAGCAGCTCGCAGGATCCCGTGTACACTGAAGCTTTCTTT
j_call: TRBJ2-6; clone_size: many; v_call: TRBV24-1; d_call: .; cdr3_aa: CATGTGGANVLTF; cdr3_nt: TGTGCCACAGGGACGGGAGGGGCCAACGTCCTGACTTTC
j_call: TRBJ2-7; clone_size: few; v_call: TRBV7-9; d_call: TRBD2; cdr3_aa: CASSLVSGTKSSYEQYF; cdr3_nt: TGTGCCAGCAGCTTAGTTAGCGGGACAAAAAGCTCCTACGAGCAGTACTTC
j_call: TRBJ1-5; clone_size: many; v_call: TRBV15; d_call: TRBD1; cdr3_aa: CATSKTDRGGGQPQHF; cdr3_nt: TGTGCCACCAGCAAAACCGACAGGGGAGGGGGTCAGCCCCAGCATTTT
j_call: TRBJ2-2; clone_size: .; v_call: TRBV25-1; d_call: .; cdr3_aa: CASSYGRGANTGELFF; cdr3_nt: TGTGCCAGCAGTTACGGAAGGGGGGCGAACACCGGGGAGCTGTTTTTT
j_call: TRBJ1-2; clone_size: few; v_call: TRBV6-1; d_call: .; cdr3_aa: CASSEKSGDYGYTF; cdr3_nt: TGTGCCAGCAGTGAAAAATCGGGAGACTATGGCTACACCTTC
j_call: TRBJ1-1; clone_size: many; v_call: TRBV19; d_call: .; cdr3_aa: CASSWGGGAEAFF; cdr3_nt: TGTGCCAGTAGCTGGGGCGGAGGCGCTGAAGCTTTCTTT
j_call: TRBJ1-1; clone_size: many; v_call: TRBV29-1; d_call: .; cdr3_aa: CSVVQGVTEAFF; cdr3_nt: TGCAGCGTTGTACAGGGAGTCACTGAAGCTTTCTTT
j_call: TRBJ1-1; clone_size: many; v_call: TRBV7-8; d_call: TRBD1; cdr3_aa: CASSLARRGRSEAFF; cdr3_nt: TGTGCCAGCAGCTTAGCGCGAAGGGGGCGTAGTGAAGCTTTCTTT